The entry below gives a single TCR beta chain sequence along with its context. What it binds is not known. This CDR3 is built from 14 residues. Germline V lookup: CDR1 SGHTA, CDR2 FQGNSA. V dropped 7 bases and J dropped 3 bases, with 14 bases sitting between them. This entry is derived from a study of response to subunit inactivated influenza vaccine. Broader study findings: The authors put forward the suggestion that each seasonal influenza vaccination may bring in only a limited number of new T cells.

In TCRdb, the RT-PCR reads were re-called with MiXCR into one record per CDR3 protein. The profile shows around 250,000 distinct CDR3 sequences, 10% to 15% of them singletons. The sample consisted of non-naive T cells sorted from PBMCs, taken approximately 15 days before vaccination. The chain employs TRBV7-2 and TRBJ2-3; D is possibly TRBD1 (5 bases). The receptor comes from a man aged 50 or older who received an inactivated influenza vaccine. CDR3 protein: CASTMGQLTDTQYF. The CDR3 region has the DNA TGTGCCAGCACCATGGGGCAGTTGACAGATACGCAGTATTTT. Using reference TRBV7-2 and TRBJ2-3 for the parts outside the CDR3, the full variable domain is GAGVSQSPSNKVTEKGKDVELRCDPISGHTALYWYRQSLGQGLEFLIYFQGNSAPDKSGLPSDRFSAERTGGSVSTLTIQRTQQEDSAVYLCASTMGQLTDTQYFGPGTRLTVL.